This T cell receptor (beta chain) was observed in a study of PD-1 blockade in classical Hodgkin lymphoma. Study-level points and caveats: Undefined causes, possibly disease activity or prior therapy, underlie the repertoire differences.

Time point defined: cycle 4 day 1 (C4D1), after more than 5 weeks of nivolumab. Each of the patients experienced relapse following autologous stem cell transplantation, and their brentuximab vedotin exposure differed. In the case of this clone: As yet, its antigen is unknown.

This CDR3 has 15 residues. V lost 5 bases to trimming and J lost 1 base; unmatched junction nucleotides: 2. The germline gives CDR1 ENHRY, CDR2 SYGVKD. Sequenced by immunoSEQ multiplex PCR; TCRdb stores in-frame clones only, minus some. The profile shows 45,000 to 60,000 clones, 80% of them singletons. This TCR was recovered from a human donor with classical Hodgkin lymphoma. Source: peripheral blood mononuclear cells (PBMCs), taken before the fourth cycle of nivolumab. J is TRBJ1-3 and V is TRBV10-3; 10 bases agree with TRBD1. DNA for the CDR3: TGTGCCATCAGTATGGACAGGGGGTCTGGAAACACCATATATTTT. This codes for CAISMDRGSGNTIYF.